These 17 T cell receptor beta chains originate from one sample sequenced in a study of beta chain features in type 1 diabetes. The authors reverse transcribed all of the isolated RNA, so sequencing captured expressed TCRB transcripts. Libraries were prepared by immunoSEQ multiplex PCR; TCRdb keeps only in-frame clonotypes and omits some of them. The sample includes roughly 370,000 clones, about 15% of them seen just once. The sample taken for sequencing was naive CD4+ T cells from blood. The source is a man younger than 40 in good health.

The chain is built from TRBV29-1 and TRBJ1-1, with unresolved D. Germline CDR1 and CDR2: SQVTM and ANQGSEA. With 2 bases removed from V and 3 bases from J, the gap between germline ends came to 13 bases. The CDR3 consists of 14 residues. CDR3 amino acids: CSVENPVPDTEAFF. Here the CDR3 DNA reads TGCAGCGTTGAAAACCCCGTTCCCGACACTGAAGCTTTCTTT.

The chain joins TRBV9 to TRBJ2-5; D perhaps matches TRBD1 (6 bases). CDR3 length: 13 amino acids. The ends were cut back, 3 bases at V and 9 bases at J, with 15 bases in the middle. The germline gives CDR1 SGDLS, CDR2 YYNGEE. The CDR3 DNA reads as TGTGCCAGCAGCGGTGGTAACAGGGTGGCCCAGTACTTC. Its translation is CASSGGNRVAQYF.

This clone appeared a few times. V gene TRBV7-9 combines with J gene TRBJ1-1; 9 bases are shared with TRBD1. The CDR3 totals 14 residues. Germline lookup yields CDR1 SEHNR and CDR2 FQNEAQ (reference sequence). Trimming cost V 5 bases and J 4 bases; bases outside gene matches: 5. The CDR3 DNA reads TGTGCCAGCAGCCCCGGACAGGGGACCACTGAAGCTTTCTTT. Translated, it gives CASSPGQGTTEAFF.

The genes are TRBV7-2 and TRBJ2-2; the D is unclear. The CDR3 covers 12 residues. The V and J ends lost 8 bases and 3 bases respectively, with 7 bases between them. Germline CDR1 is SGHTA and CDR2 is FQGNSA. This CDR3 is CASRQDTGELFF. CDR3 nucleotides: TGTGCCAGCCGGCAGGACACCGGGGAGCTGTTTTTT.

The gene calls are TRBV19 and TRBJ2-7; perhaps TRBD1 as D (6 bases). This CDR3 spans 14 amino acids. Germline V gives CDR1 LNHDA, CDR2 SQIVND (reference sequence). Trimming cost V 8 bases and J 3 bases, with 17 bases left between them. CDR3 region: CASGPPRDNYEQYV. The CDR3 DNA reads TGTGCCAGTGGCCCCCCACGGGACAACTACGAGCAGTACGTC.

The rearrangement joins TRBV4-2 to TRBJ2-1, with 10 bases lining up with TRBD2. The CDR3 is made up of 23 amino acids. The V and J ends lost 1 base and 0 bases, in that order; junction bases with no gene match: 21. Germline V gene sequence: CDR1 LGHNA, CDR2 YNFKEQ. CDR3: CASSQAGTIKREGLISSYNEQFF. CDR3 nucleotide sequence: TGTGCCAGCAGCCAAGCCGGGACAATCAAGCGGGAGGGCCTCATAAGCTCCTACAATGAGCAGTTCTTC.

The chain combines TRBV19 with TRBJ2-7, with D perhaps matching TRBD2 (6 bases). This CDR3 contains 13 residues. The V gene's germline CDR1 is LNHDA and CDR2 SQIVND (reference sequence). V was shortened by 6 bases and J by 5 bases, with 14 bases between the two germline ends. The CDR3 loop is CASSQTRIHEQYV. Here the CDR3 DNA reads TGTGCCAGTAGCCAGACTAGAATCCACGAGCAGTACGTC.

This clone has a handful of counts. This chain joins TRBV12-5 and TRBJ2-1; D may correspond to TRBD1 or TRBD2 (5 bases each). Trimming took off 0 bases at V and 5 bases at J, with 14 bases between the two ends. This CDR3 has 16 residues. Germline CDR1 and CDR2: LGHNT and FRNRAP. CDR3 bases: TGTGCTAGTGGTTTGGTACTAGGCAGGGCCCACAATGAGCAGTTCTTC. It specifies CASGLVLGRAHNEQFF.

This clone showed up just a few times. The rearrangement uses TRBV15 and TRBJ1-5; D gene ambiguous. Trimming cost V 5 bases and J 6 bases, with 14 bases left between them. The CDR3 totals 14 residues. Looked up from germline, CDR1 is LNHNV and CDR2 is YYDKDF (reference sequence). The CDR3 loop is CATSAVGMGQPQHF. CDR3 nucleotide sequence: TGTGCCACCAGCGCCGTGGGGATGGGTCAGCCCCAGCATTTT.

In this sample, this clone turned up a few times. The chain links TRBV30 to TRBJ2-2, with no clear D. Germline V gene data show CDR1 as GTSNPN and CDR2 as SVGIG (reference sequence). V lost 7 bases and J lost 4, with 13 bases in between. The CDR3 contains 13 residues. CDR3 sequence (DNA): TGTGCCTTACCAAAGACCAGCACCGGGGAGCTGTTTTTT. It is translated as CALPKTSTGELFF.

A few counts support this clone. The V and J genes are TRBV5-6 and TRBJ1-5, with D maybe TRBD1 (5 bases). CDR3 length equals 14 residues. V shed 2 bases and J shed 4 bases, with 10 bases lying between them. Germline CDR1 reads SGHDT; CDR2 reads YYEEEE. CDR3 sequence: CASSLAGRNQPQHF. The CDR3 bases are TGTGCCAGCAGCTTAGCAGGGAGGAATCAGCCCCAGCATTTT.

Remarks on this clone: The same CDR3 is also encoded by other DNA sequences in this sample. The V gene is TRBV7-2, the J gene TRBJ2-1; 9 nucleotides line up with TRBD1. Per the germline V gene, CDR1 is SGHTA and CDR2 is FQGNSA. The J segment lost 5 bases and the V segment lost 3 bases, leaving 5 bases of the junction unmatched. The CDR3 sequence is 15 residues long. DNA of the CDR3: TGTGCCAGCAGCTTCCCGGGACAGGGCAACAATGAGCAGTTCTTC. It yields the protein CASSFPGQGNNEQFF.

This chain uses TRBV30 with TRBJ1-3; unclear D gene. The CDR3 loop spans 15 amino acids. Germline CDR1 reads GTSNPN; CDR2 reads SVGIG (reference sequence). The ends were cut back, 1 base at V and 0 bases at J, with 10 bases in the middle. The CDR3, as DNA: TGTGCCTGGAGTGAGGCGGTTTACTCTGGAAACACCATATATTTT. As protein: CAWSEAVYSGNTIYF.

The table lists this clone with a few counts. The chain recombines TRBV7-2 with TRBJ2-7; maybe TRBD2 (6 bases). V lost 1 base and J 3 bases, leaving 7 bases between the germline ends. Germline-derived CDR1 and CDR2 are SGHTA and FQGNSA. This CDR3 region has 13 residues. DNA for the CDR3: TGTGCCAGCAGCTTAGAGACTAGCTACGAGCAGTACTTC. Protein sequence: CASSLETSYEQYF.

This clone was seen only a few times. The CDR3: CASSRLKGLTEQFF. The CDR3 nucleotides read TGTGCCAGCAGCCGGCTGAAGGGCCTCACTGAGCAGTTCTTC. The chain is built from TRBV6-5 and TRBJ2-1; no reliable D call. CDR1 and CDR2 (germline): MNHEY, SVGAGI. The CDR3 is 14 amino acids. V shed 6 bases and J shed 9 bases, with 18 bases lying between them.

This clone appeared a few times. The rearrangement uses TRBV6-5 and TRBJ2-1; 12 positions match TRBD2. V shed 0 bases and J 6 bases; nucleotides not matched to a gene: 3. Per the germline V gene, CDR1 is MNHEY and CDR2 is SVGAGI. This CDR3 comprises 16 residues. This CDR3 is CASSYSGTSGFNEQFF. CDR3 coding DNA: TGTGCCAGCAGTTACTCCGGGACTAGCGGGTTCAATGAGCAGTTCTTC.

This clone was counted between two and nine times. The rearrangement links TRBV7-3 to TRBJ2-2; D unresolved. The CDR3 loop spans 14 amino acids. Per the germline V gene, CDR1 is SGHTA and CDR2 is FQGTGA. Trimming shortened V by 1 base and J by 1 base, and 4 bases separated the two germline ends. CDR3 residues: CASSLNRNTGELFF. DNA for the CDR3: TGTGCCAGCAGCTTAAACAGGAACACCGGGGAGCTGTTTTTT.